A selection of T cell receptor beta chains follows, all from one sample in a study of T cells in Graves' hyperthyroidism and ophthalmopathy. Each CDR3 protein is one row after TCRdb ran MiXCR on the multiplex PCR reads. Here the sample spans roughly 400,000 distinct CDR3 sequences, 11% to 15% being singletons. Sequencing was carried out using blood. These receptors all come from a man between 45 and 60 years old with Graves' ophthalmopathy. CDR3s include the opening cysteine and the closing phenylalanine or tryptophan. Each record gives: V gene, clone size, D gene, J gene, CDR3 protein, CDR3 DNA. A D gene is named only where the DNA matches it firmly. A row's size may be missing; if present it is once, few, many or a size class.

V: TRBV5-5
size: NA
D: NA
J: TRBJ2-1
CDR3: CASSPLREQFF
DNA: TGTGCCAGCAGCCCCCTCCGGGAGCAGTTCTTC

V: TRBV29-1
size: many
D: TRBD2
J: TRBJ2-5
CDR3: CSVVAFVAAGGIGETQYF
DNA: TGCAGCGTTGTGGCTTTTGTTGCAGCGGGAGGTATCGGGGAGACCCAGTACTTC

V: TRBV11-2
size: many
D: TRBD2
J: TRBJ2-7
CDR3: CASSPLAGGSYEQYF
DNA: TGTGCCAGCAGTCCACTAGCGGGCGGATCCTACGAGCAGTACTTC

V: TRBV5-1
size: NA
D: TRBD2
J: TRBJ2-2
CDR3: CASSPGTSGRQDTGELFF
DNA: TGCGCCAGCAGCCCCGGGACTAGCGGGAGACAAGACACCGGGGAGCTGTTTTTT

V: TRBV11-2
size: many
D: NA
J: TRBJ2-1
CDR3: CASSLAGTPSYNEQFF
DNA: TGTGCCAGCAGCCTTGCTGGGACTCCTTCCTACAATGAGCAGTTCTTC

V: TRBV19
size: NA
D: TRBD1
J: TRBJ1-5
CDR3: CASSIRRDRVSQPQHF
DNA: TGTGCCAGTAGTATCCGGCGGGACAGGGTATCTCAGCCCCAGCATTTT

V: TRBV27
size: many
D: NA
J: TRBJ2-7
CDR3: CASSLFQGRDEQYF
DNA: TGTGCCAGCAGTTTATTTCAGGGGCGCGACGAGCAGTACTTC

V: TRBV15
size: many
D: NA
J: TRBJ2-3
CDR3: CATRGPHGADTQYF
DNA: TGTGCCACCAGGGGTCCGCATGGGGCAGATACGCAGTATTTT

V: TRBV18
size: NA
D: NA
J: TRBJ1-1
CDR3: CVSSPEQNTEAFF
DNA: TGTGTCAGCTCACCGGAACAGAACACTGAAGCTTTCTTT

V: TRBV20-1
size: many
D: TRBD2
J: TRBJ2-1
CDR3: CSALGDYYNEQFF
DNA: TGCAGTGCTCTTGGGGACTACTACAATGAGCAGTTCTTC

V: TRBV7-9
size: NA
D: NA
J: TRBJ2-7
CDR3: CASSFQETYEQYF
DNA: TGTGCCAGCAGCTTCCAGGAAACCTACGAGCAGTACTTC

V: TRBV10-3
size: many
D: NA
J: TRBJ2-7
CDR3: CAISAGLLSYEQYF
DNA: TGTGCCATCAGTGCCGGACTCCTCTCCTACGAGCAGTACTTC

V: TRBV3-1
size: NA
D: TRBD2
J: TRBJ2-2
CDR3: CASSQDFGSGSRNTGELFF
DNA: TGTGCCAGCAGCCAAGATTTTGGTAGCGGGAGTCGTAACACCGGGGAGCTGTTTTTT

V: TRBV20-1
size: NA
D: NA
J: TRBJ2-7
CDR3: CSARGPPDYEQYF
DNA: TGCAGTGCTAGAGGACCCCCCGACTACGAGCAGTACTTC

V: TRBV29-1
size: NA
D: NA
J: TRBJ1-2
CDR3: CSVKGEGYTF
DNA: TGCAGCGTTAAGGGGGAGGGCTACACCTTC

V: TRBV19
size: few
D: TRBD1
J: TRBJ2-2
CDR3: CASSTRDRYTGELFF
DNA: TGTGCCAGTAGTACAAGGGACAGATACACCGGGGAGCTGTTTTTT

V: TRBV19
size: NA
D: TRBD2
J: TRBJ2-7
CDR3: CASRRTSGSVARNEQYF
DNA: TGTGCCAGTAGGAGGACTAGCGGGAGTGTGGCGCGGAATGAGCAGTACTTC

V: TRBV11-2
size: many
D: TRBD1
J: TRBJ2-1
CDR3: CASSPGTGDRNEQFF
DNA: TGTGCCAGCAGCCCCGGGACAGGGGATCGCAATGAGCAGTTCTTC

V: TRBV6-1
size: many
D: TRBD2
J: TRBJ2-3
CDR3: CASSALAGGTDTQYF
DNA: TGTGCCAGCAGTGCCCTAGCGGGAGGCACAGATACGCAGTATTTT

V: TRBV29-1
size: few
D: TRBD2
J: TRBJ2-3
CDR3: CSVTSGAMGTQYF
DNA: TGCAGCGTTACTAGCGGGGCCATGGGTACGCAGTATTTT

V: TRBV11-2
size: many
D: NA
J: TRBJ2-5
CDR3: CASSLASGRQETQYF
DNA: TGTGCCAGCAGCTTAGCGTCCGGACGACAAGAGACCCAGTACTTC

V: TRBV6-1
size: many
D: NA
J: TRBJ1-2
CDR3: CASGPSRPDGYTF
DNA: TGTGCCAGCGGACCAAGCCGTCCCGATGGCTACACCTTC

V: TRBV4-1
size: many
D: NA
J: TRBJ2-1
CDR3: CASSQGGVRNEQFF
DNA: TGCGCCAGCAGCCAAGGGGGGGTACGCAATGAGCAGTTCTTC

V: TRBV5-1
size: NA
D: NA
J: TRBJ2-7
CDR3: CASSSKGIDYEQYF
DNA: TGTGCCAGCAGCTCCAAGGGGATAGACTACGAGCAGTACTTC

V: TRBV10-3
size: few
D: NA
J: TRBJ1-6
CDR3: CAITRQEGNSPLHF
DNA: TGTGCCATCACCCGACAGGAGGGGAATTCACCCCTCCACTTT

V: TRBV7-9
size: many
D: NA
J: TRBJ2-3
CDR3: CASSMDTQYF
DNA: TGTGCCAGCAGTATGGATACGCAGTATTTT